This TCR beta chain derives from a study of T cell repertoires in cytomegalovirus infection (dated by TCRdb to the late 2010s). About the study as a whole: The HLA type of each donor mattered for the analysis, because public TCR beta signatures pointed to carriage of CMV infection along with the matching HLA type.

What the study reported, not specific to this receptor: The ex vivo response was dominated by HLA-C-restricted CMV-specific TCR beta clonotypes, and the single most frequent clonotype in two of eight donors was supplied by these HLA-C-restricted clonotypes. In both this cohort and an independent roughly 400-donor cohort, the cumulative frequency of public TCR beta family members distinguished carriers of CMV infection plus the relevant HLA type.

In regard to this clonotype: Its antigen is currently not known. The input lacks base qualities; no much larger clone sits a single base away.

The CDR1 and CDR2 encoded by the germline V gene (reference sequence) are DFQATT and SNEGSKA. A distance of 15 bases separates the germline ends of V and J, which lose 0 bases and 6 bases respectively. The CDR3 holds 16 amino acids from the cysteine to the phenylalanine. Only the CDR3 DNA stays, 48 bases, in frame from base 1. TCRdb names Illumina HiSeq 1500 as the instrument used. The public reads were reanalyzed by TCRdb: fastp trimming at Q25, MiXCR alignment, in-frame beta chains only. Every CDR3 protein is listed once, alongside the most common genes and DNA of its rows. This sample holds around 190,000 distinct CDR3 sequences; around 15% were observed only once. Roughly 27% of the sample belongs to the ten largest clones.

The rearrangement combines TRBV20-1 with TRBJ1-6; TRBD1 is perhaps the D gene, given 5 matching bases. This receptor was obtained from a human donor in good health (CMV status not recorded). Some clones in this sample may be carry-over from other donors' samples. The sequenced sample consisted of PBMCs. Here is the DNA: TGCAGTGCTAGAGATTCAGGGCGGAGGATTAATTCACCCCTCCACTTT. The encoded protein is CSARDSGRRINSPLHF.